A single sample is the source of the 25 T cell receptor beta chains below, sequenced in a study of blood T cell repertoires in COVID-19. Data came from immunoSEQ multiplex PCR; TCRdb stores just in-frame clones and leaves some out. The repertoire holds 150,000 or so clones, with about 87% as singletons. Sequencing used peripheral blood. These receptors came from a man older than 75 with acute or convalescent COVID-19.

The gene calls are TRBV7-9 and TRBJ1-2; D possibly corresponds to TRBD1 (5 bases). Germline V CDR1 and CDR2: SEHNR, FQNEAQ (reference sequence). V was pared by 3 bases and J by 14 bases, with 19 bases between. This CDR3 is built from 13 residues. DNA of the CDR3: TGTGCCAGCAGCTTTGACAGTCTCTTGGCCGGGACCTTC. Protein sequence: CASSFDSLLAGTF.

The gene calls are TRBV12-1 and TRBJ2-1; no check of the table's D call, TRBD2, against the DNA was made. TRBV12-1 is a pseudogene. This CDR3 comprises 22 residues. In DNA, the CDR3 is TGTGCCAGCAGCTTTGCGATAGGTGAGCGGCCCTCGTTAACACACCTGGTGGATGAGCAGTTCTTC. Amino acids: CASSFAIGERPSLTHLVDEQFF.

The chain recombines TRBV10-3 with TRBJ2-6; weak D call: TRBD1 (6 bases). CDR1 is ENHRY, CDR2 SYGVKD, per germline. With 4 bases removed from V and 3 bases from J, the gap between germline ends came to 10 bases. This CDR3 has 15 amino acids. The CDR3 region has the DNA TGTGCCATCAGTGGCAACAGGGTTGGGGCCAACGTCCTGACTTTC. It translates to CAISGNRVGANVLTF.

This clone was seen only once. A read error may account for a junction end that differs from germline. Here the CDR3 DNA reads TGCGCCCGCAGCTGGGGGGGGTCTTCCTCCTACAATGAGCAGTTCTTC. As protein: CARSWGGSSSYNEQFF. V gene TRBV5-1 combines with J gene TRBJ2-1; TRBD2 agrees at 7 bases. Germline values: CDR1 SGHRS, CDR2 YFSETQ. This CDR3 has 16 residues.

The CDR3 sequence is CASSIPTVTSGTDTQYF. CDR3 bases: TGTGCCAGTAGTATCCCCACAGTAACGAGTGGCACAGATACGCAGTATTTT. The V call is TRBV19, the J call TRBJ2-3; the D is unclear. Germline V gene sequence: CDR1 LNHDA, CDR2 SQIVND (reference sequence). V was shortened by 3 bases and J by 1 base, with 17 bases between the two germline ends. The CDR3 length is 17 residues.

A few counts support this clone. The J gene is TRBJ2-7, the V gene TRBV6-5; 12 nucleotides agree with TRBD2. Trimming at V came to 6 bases and at J to 7 bases, leaving 4 bases not matched to a gene. The V gene's germline CDR1 is MNHEY and CDR2 SVGAGI. The CDR3 is 13 residues long. The CDR3 loop reads CASRLAGGREQYF. The CDR3 coding sequence is TGTGCCAGCAGGCTAGCGGGGGGGCGGGAGCAGTACTTC.

The chain links TRBV7-2 to TRBJ2-5; no clear D. Germline lookup yields CDR1 SGHTA and CDR2 FQGNSA. The CDR3 is 14 amino acids. V was pared by 1 base and J by 4 bases, with 10 bases between. CDR3 amino acids: CASSLVYSVETQYF. As DNA, the CDR3 is TGTGCCAGCAGCTTAGTCTACTCGGTAGAGACCCAGTACTTC.

The chain has TRBV29-1 and TRBJ2-7; tentative D call: TRBD2 (6 bases). Germline CDR1 is SQVTM and CDR2 is ANQGSEA. With 7 bases removed from V and 0 bases from J, the gap between germline ends came to 16 bases. This CDR3 has 14 residues. The CDR3 protein is CSAGDSSDSYEQYF. CDR3 bases: TGCAGCGCGGGGGACTCGTCCGACTCCTACGAGCAGTACTTC.

This clone was found once. J is TRBJ1-6 and V is TRBV5-6, with 11 bases fitting TRBD1. The V gene's germline CDR1 is SGHDT and CDR2 YYEEEE. The CDR3 spans 14 residues. V trimming: 3 bases; J trimming: 8 bases; junction bases outside the gene matches: 1. This CDR3 reads CASSWGQGDSPLHF. In DNA form, the CDR3 reads TGTGCCAGCAGCTGGGGACAGGGGGATTCACCCCTCCACTTT.

The rearrangement uses TRBV18 and TRBJ1-6; 9 bases align to TRBD1. This CDR3 region has 16 residues. V was clipped by 6 bases and J by 7 bases; unmatched bases: 10. Germline V gene sequence: CDR1 KGHSH, CDR2 LQKENI. The CDR3 DNA is TGTGCCAGCTCCCCCCGAGGGGACAGGGTGAATTCACCCCTCCACTTT. Protein: CASSPRGDRVNSPLHF.

The chain uses TRBV6-2 or TRBV6-3 and TRBJ1-2; 7 bases match TRBD1. Germline V gene lookup returns CDR1 MNHEY and CDR2 SVGEGT. V trimming: 6 bases; J trimming: 1 base; junction bases outside the gene matches: 8. This CDR3 contains 15 residues. CDR3 nucleotide sequence: TGTGCCAGCAGCCGGGCGGACAGGAGTAACTATGGCTACACCTTC. Protein sequence: CASSRADRSNYGYTF.

V is TRBV28 and J is TRBJ1-2, with a tentative D call TRBD1 (5 bases). The ends were cut back, 5 bases at V and 3 bases at J, with 13 bases in the middle. CDR1 is MDHEN, CDR2 SYDVKM, per germline. CDR3 length: 14 amino acids. In DNA form, the CDR3 reads TGTGCCAGCAGTCTGACAGATCCTTACTATGGCTACACCTTC. Protein sequence: CASSLTDPYYGYTF.

This chain joins TRBV6-5 and TRBJ1-5; 8 bases agree with TRBD1. Germline V gene sequence: CDR1 MNHEY, CDR2 SVGAGI. This CDR3 is 14 amino acids long. Unmatched junction bases numbered 3, after V lost 2 bases and J lost 6 bases. Here the CDR3 DNA reads TGTGCCAGCAGTTACACCCAGGGGGCTCAGCCCCAGCATTTT. Its translation: CASSYTQGAQPQHF.

The V and J genes are TRBV6-5 and TRBJ1-1; the D gene is possibly TRBD1 (6 bases). CDR1 and CDR2 from the germline V gene are MNHEY and SVGAGI. The V end was cut by 2 bases, the J end by 0 bases, with 10 bases between. The CDR3 has 15 residues. Here the CDR3 reads CASSYRTGMNTEAFF. The CDR3 coding sequence is TGTGCCAGCAGTTACCGTACAGGGATGAACACTGAAGCTTTCTTT.

In this sample, this clone turned up a few times. J is TRBJ2-5 and V is TRBV5-5, with 9 bases aligning to TRBD1. Germline CDR1 reads SGHKS; CDR2 reads YYEKEE (reference sequence). The V and J ends lost 4 bases and 7 bases, in that order; junction bases with no gene match: 5. The CDR3 covers 13 residues. CDR3 loop: CASSRDREATQYF. The CDR3 DNA is TGTGCCAGCAGCCGGGACAGGGAGGCGACCCAGTACTTC. The full variable domain, rest sourced from reference TRBV5-5 and TRBJ2-5, is DAGVTQSPTHLIKTRGQQVTLRCSPISGHKSVSWYQQVLGQGPQFIFQYYEKEERGRGNFPDRFSARQFPNYSSELNVNALLLGDSALYLCASSRDREATQYFGPGTRLLVL.

The chain recombines TRBV27 with TRBJ2-5; 14 nucleotides line up with TRBD2. The CDR3 runs 21 residues. Germline-derived CDR1 and CDR2 are MNHEY and SMNVEV (reference sequence). V was clipped by 4 bases and J by 4 bases; unmatched bases: 20. The CDR3 here is CASSSHIEPGLAGVVGETQYF. The CDR3 DNA is TGTGCCAGCAGTTCCCACATCGAACCGGGACTAGCGGGAGTAGTAGGAGAGACCCAGTACTTC.

The chain combines TRBV3-1 (or the pseudogene TRBV3-2) with TRBJ2-3; 7 bases match TRBD2. Germline V lookup: CDR1 LGHDT, CDR2 YNNKEL (reference sequence). The CDR3 consists of 16 residues. After removal of 3 bases from V and 5 bases from J, the junction contained 11 bases not matched to a gene. CDR3 sequence (DNA): TGTGCCAGCAGCCAGGGTGGGGGGGGAGGAGGAGATACGCAGTATTTT. Translation: CASSQGGGGGGDTQYF.

V gene TRBV5-1 combines with J gene TRBJ2-7, with a weak D call TRBD2 (5 bases). CDR1 SGHRS and CDR2 YFSETQ come from the germline V gene. V gave up 4 bases and J gave up 3 bases, with 8 bases separating them. This CDR3 comprises 12 residues. This CDR3 reads CASSLRDYEQYF. For the CDR3, the DNA is TGCGCCAGCAGCCTCCGGGACTACGAGCAGTACTTC.

This chain joins TRBV4-2 and TRBJ2-5, with TRBD2 identical over 14 bases. The germline V gene has CDR1 LGHNA and CDR2 YNFKEQ. V lost 4 bases, J lost 3 bases, and 4 bases stayed unmatched. CDR3 length: 16 residues. The CDR3 sequence: CASSLTSGGAKETQYF. CDR3 bases: TGTGCCAGCAGCCTGACTAGCGGGGGGGCCAAAGAGACCCAGTACTTC.

The genes are TRBV5-6 and TRBJ2-3; 9 positions match TRBD1. This CDR3 is built from 17 residues. The ends lost 4 bases at V and 0 bases at J; junction bases unmatched: 9. Germline V lookup: CDR1 SGHDT, CDR2 YYEEEE. The CDR3 DNA follows: TGTGCCAGCAGCCAGCGGAGGACAGGGGCTAGCACAGATACGCAGTATTTT. Amino acids: CASSQRRTGASTDTQYF.

This chain joins TRBV5-1 and TRBJ2-5; no firm D call. The CDR3 spans 13 residues. V was trimmed by 2 bases and J by 3 bases, leaving 8 bases between them. The germline V gene encodes CDR1 SGHRS and CDR2 YFSETQ. CDR3 residues: CASSFDWEETQYF. CDR3 nucleotide sequence: TGCGCCAGCAGCTTCGACTGGGAAGAGACCCAGTACTTC.

This clone came up a few times. V gene TRBV5-8 combines with J gene TRBJ1-5, with D maybe TRBD1 (5 bases). From germline, CDR1 is SGHTS and CDR2 YDEGEE. The CDR3 has 16 residues. The V end was cut by 4 bases, the J end by 7 bases, with 21 bases between. CDR3 region: CASSPRWKGPGQPQHF. CDR3 DNA: TGTGCCAGCAGCCCCCGTTGGAAGGGGCCAGGGCAGCCCCAGCATTTT.

The rearrangement uses TRBV10-1 and TRBJ2-7; 8 bases map to TRBD1. The CDR3 has 17 residues. J was trimmed by 0 bases and V by 1 base; bases with no gene match: 8. Germline V gene sequence: CDR1 WNHNN, CDR2 SYGVQD (reference sequence). The CDR3 here is CASSEFPGQGASYEQYF. The CDR3 coding sequence is TGCGCCAGCAGTGAGTTCCCTGGGCAGGGGGCCTCCTACGAGCAGTACTTC.

The chain has TRBV27 and TRBJ1-5; 7 bases align to TRBD1. CDR3 length: 15 amino acids. V dropped 5 bases and J dropped 1; count of bases not matched to a gene: 5. The V gene's germline CDR1 is MNHEY and CDR2 SMNVEV (reference sequence). CDR3 coding DNA: TGTGCCAGCAGTCCGACAGGGACCAGCAATCAGCCCCAGCATTTT. Amino acid sequence: CASSPTGTSNQPQHF.

The chain employs TRBV5-1 and TRBJ2-1; 7 bases agree with TRBD1. Germline CDR1 reads SGHRS; CDR2 reads YFSETQ. This CDR3 is built from 14 residues. Trimming took 4 bases from V and 6 from J; bases not matched to a gene: 7. The DNA for the CDR3 is TGCGCCAGCAGCCTGGGGACAGCTGGCAATGAGCAGTTCTTC. Residues: CASSLGTAGNEQFF.